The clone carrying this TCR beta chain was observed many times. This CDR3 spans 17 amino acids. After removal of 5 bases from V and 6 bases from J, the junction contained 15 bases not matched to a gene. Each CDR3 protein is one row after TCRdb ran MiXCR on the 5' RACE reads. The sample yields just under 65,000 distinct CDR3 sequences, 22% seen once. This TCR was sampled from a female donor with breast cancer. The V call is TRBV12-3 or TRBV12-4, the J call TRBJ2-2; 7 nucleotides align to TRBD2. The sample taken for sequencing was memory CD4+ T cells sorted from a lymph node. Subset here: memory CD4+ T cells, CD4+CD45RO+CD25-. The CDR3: CASSRAGGRAIAGELFF. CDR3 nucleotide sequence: TGTGCCAGCAGTCGCGCAGGTGGGAGGGCCATCGCCGGGGAGCTGTTTTTT.